This T cell receptor (beta chain) was obtained from a study of T cell clonotyping in hematopoietic cell transplantation. This clone came up a few times. The method was immunoSEQ multiplex PCR; TCRdb's version includes in-frame clones alone and lacks a portion of them. The sample has roughly 10,000 clones, about 92% seen once. As for time point: recipient sample about 28 days before transplant, after cytoreduction. With 0 bases removed from V and 8 bases from J, the gap between germline ends came to 13 bases. The CDR3 is 15 residues long. CDR1 is MGHRA and CDR2 is YSYEKL in the germline V gene. The sequencing used peripheral blood mononuclear cells, collected before stem cell transplant. This sequence was found in a woman in her thirties or forties with acute myeloid leukemia. Some clones in this sample may be carry-over from other donors' samples. The gene calls are TRBV4-1 and TRBJ1-4; D ambiguous. The CDR3 region is CASSQESSHREKLFF. The CDR3 nucleotides are TGCGCCAGCAGCCAAGAATCCTCTCATCGGGAAAAACTGTTTTTT.